The rows below give T cell receptor beta chains drawn from one sample of a study of blood T cell repertoires in COVID-19. Only in-frame clones appear in the TCRdb table, and some are missing; sequencing was by immunoSEQ multiplex PCR. Among about 93,000 clones listed, 75% to 90% were seen once. The material sequenced was peripheral blood. These receptors all come from a human donor with active COVID-19. The donor label of this sample is uncertain. Both conserved end residues are part of each CDR3. The D gene is left open where the match is weak. Clone size appears in some rows only: once, few, many, or a class for an expanded clone.

size	V	D	J	CDR3	DNA
-	TRBV5-1	TRBD2	TRBJ2-5	CASSFPGLAQQETQYF	TGCGCCAGCAGCTTTCCAGGACTAGCGCAACAAGAGACCCAGTACTTC
-	TRBV9	TRBD2	TRBJ2-7	CASSVGLANSYEQYF	TGTGCCAGCAGCGTAGGACTAGCGAACTCCTACGAGCAGTACTTC
-	TRBV5-1	-	TRBJ1-1	CASSLDAVNTEAFF	TGCGCCAGCAGCTTGGATGCGGTGAACACTGAAGCTTTCTTT
-	TRBV7-2	TRBD1	TRBJ1-2	CASSLAMDRGHDGYTF	TGTGCCAGCAGCTTAGCTATGGACAGGGGGCATGATGGCTACACCTTC
few	TRBV6-2/TRBV6-3	TRBD1	TRBJ2-7	CASSYSPGTASYEQYF	TGTGCCAGCAGTTACTCGCCCGGGACAGCCTCCTACGAGCAGTACTTC
-	TRBV6-5	-	TRBJ1-4	CASSYLPGEKLFF	TGTGCCAGCAGCTACCTTCCGGGTGAAAAACTGTTTTTT
once	TRBV6-6	-	TRBJ1-2	CASSEISTAGGGYTF	TGTGCCAGCAGCGAAATCTCAACCGCGGGGGGTGGCTACACCTTC
once	TRBV19	-	TRBJ1-5	CASSTSGHYSNQPQHF	TGTGCCAGTAGTACCTCGGGACACTATAGCAATCAGCCCCAGCATTTT
-	TRBV5-1	-	TRBJ1-4	CASSLDRLNEKLFF	TGCGCCAGCAGCTTGGACAGGCTTAATGAAAAACTGTTTTTT
-	TRBV5-6	TRBD1	TRBJ2-1	CASSWDRVHNEQFF	TGTGCCAGCAGCTGGGACAGAGTCCACAATGAGCAGTTCTTC
-	TRBV7-8	TRBD2	TRBJ2-1	CASSLAASGDEQFF	TGTGCCAGCAGCTTAGCGGCTAGCGGCGATGAGCAGTTCTTC
-	TRBV7-9	-	TRBJ2-7	CASSVAGVYEQYF	TGTGCCAGCAGCGTGGCCGGGGTTTACGAGCAGTACTTC
-	TRBV4-3	TRBD2	TRBJ2-1	CASSQGAGAWYNEQFF	TGCGCCAGCAGCCAGGGAGCGGGGGCGTGGTACAATGAGCAGTTCTTC
-	TRBV7-9	-	TRBJ2-7	CASSLGDEQYF	TGTGCCAGCAGCTTAGGAGACGAGCAGTACTTC
-	TRBV15	TRBD2	TRBJ2-3	CATSRSLTSGTDTQYF	TGTGCCACCAGCAGATCGCTTACTAGCGGCACAGATACGCAGTATTTT
-	TRBV25-1	-	TRBJ1-1	CASSESGEAFF	TGTGCCAGCAGTGAATCAGGTGAAGCTTTCTTT
-	TRBV7-9	TRBD2	TRBJ2-1	CASSSTGLAPDNEQFF	TGTGCCAGCAGCTCCACGGGACTAGCCCCGGACAATGAGCAGTTCTTC
-	TRBV18	-	TRBJ1-1	CASSPSAEPMNTEAFF	TGTGCCAGCTCACCATCGGCGGAGCCCATGAACACTGAAGCTTTCTTT
-	TRBV5-1	-	TRBJ2-2	CASSLMAGANTGELFF	TGCGCCAGCAGCTTGATGGCAGGGGCGAACACCGGGGAGCTGTTTTTT
-	TRBV5-4	TRBD1	TRBJ1-2	CASSRTGDGYTF	TGTGCCAGCAGCCGTACAGGGGACGGCTACACCTTC
-	TRBV5-4	TRBD2	TRBJ2-3	CASSPPGLAGGADTQYF	TGTGCCAGCAGCCCACCGGGACTAGCGGGGGGGGCAGATACGCAGTATTTT
-	TRBV27	TRBD1	TRBJ2-2	CASSQQGPGELFF	TGTGCCAGCAGTCAACAGGGGCCCGGGGAGCTGTTTTTT
-	TRBV6-5	-	TRBJ2-1	CASSSTEPSYNEQFF	TGTGCCAGCAGTTCTACAGAGCCCTCCTACAATGAGCAGTTCTTC
-	TRBV6-1	TRBD1	TRBJ2-7	CASSEGTGGYEQYF	TGTGCCAGCAGTGAAGGGACAGGGGGCTACGAGCAGTACTTC
-	TRBV19	TRBD1	TRBJ2-2	CASSIGPGTGFSGELFF	TGTGCCAGTAGTATTGGTCCCGGGACAGGGTTCTCCGGGGAGCTGTTTTTT
-	TRBV7-2	TRBD1	TRBJ2-5	CASSLGQGATLQETQYF	TGTGCCAGCAGCCTTGGACAGGGGGCGACCCTACAAGAGACCCAGTACTTC
-	TRBV6-5	TRBD2	TRBJ2-5	CASSFRTSTQTETQYF	TGTGCCAGCAGTTTCCGGACTAGCACGCAGACGGAGACCCAGTACTTC
-	TRBV5-1	-	TRBJ2-1	CASSFEVTSYNEQFF	TGCGCCAGCAGCTTTGAGGTAACATCCTACAATGAGCAGTTCTTC